This paragraph covers one T cell receptor (beta chain) sequence. A read error is possible here, since a much larger clone lies one base away. These data belong to a study of blood T cells in healthy people across ages. The CDR3 has 13 amino acids. A second PCR of about 6 to 11 cycles used a sample-barcoded 5' primer and a J-beta primer mix. One entry per CDR3 protein, called by TCRdb with MiXCR from the 5' RACE reads. The data contain roughly 1.7 million distinct CDR3 sequences, roughly 32% of them seen just once; the ten biggest clones take up approximately 10%. Sequencing was carried out using blood. The sequence was obtained from a woman in her thirties in good health. The chain carries TRBV12-3 or TRBV12-4 and TRBJ2-3; perhaps TRBD2 as D (5 bases). The CDR3, as DNA: TGTGCCAGCAGTTTTGAGGGTCCAGATGCGCAGTATTTT. Its translation: CASSFEGPDAQYF.